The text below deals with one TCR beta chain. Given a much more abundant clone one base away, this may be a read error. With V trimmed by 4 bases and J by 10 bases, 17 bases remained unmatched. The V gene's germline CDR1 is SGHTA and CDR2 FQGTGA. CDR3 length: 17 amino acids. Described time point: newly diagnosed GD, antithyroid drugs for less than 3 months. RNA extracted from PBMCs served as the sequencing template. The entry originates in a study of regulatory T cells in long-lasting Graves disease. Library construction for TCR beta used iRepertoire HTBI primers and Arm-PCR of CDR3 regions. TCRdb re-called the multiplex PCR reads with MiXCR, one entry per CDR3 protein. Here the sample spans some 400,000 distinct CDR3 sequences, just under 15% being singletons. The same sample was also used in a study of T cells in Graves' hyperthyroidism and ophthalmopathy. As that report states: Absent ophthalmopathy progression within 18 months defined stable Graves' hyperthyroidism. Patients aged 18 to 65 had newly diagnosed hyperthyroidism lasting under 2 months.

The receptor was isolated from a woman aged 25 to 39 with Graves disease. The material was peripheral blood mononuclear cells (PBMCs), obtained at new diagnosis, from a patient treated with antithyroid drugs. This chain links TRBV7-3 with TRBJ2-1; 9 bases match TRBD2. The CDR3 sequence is CASSSASGDWSVYEQFF. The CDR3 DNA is TGTGCCAGCAGCTCGGCTAGCGGGGACTGGTCTGTGTACGAGCAGTTCTTC.